This T cell receptor beta chain derives from a study of blood T cells in healthy people across ages. V gave up 0 bases and J gave up 1 base; unmatched junction bases: 11. The CDR3 has 18 amino acids. Per the germline V gene, CDR1 is MNHEY and CDR2 is SVGAGI. Primers used in a second PCR of about 7 to 11 cycles were a sample-barcoded 5' primer and a J-beta primer mix. One entry per CDR3 protein, called by TCRdb with MiXCR from the 5' RACE reads. The sample has roughly 1,300,000 distinct CDR3 sequences, roughly 64% seen once; the top ten hold over 5.5%. The sequence came from a man between 18 and 29 years old in good health. The chain combines TRBV6-5 with TRBJ1-1; TRBD1 matches 7 bases. Sequencing was performed on blood. CDR3 sequence: CASSYSRPRGEENTEAFF. In DNA form, the CDR3 reads TGTGCCAGCAGTTACTCGAGGCCCAGGGGGGAGGAGAACACTGAAGCTTTCTTT.